The clone carrying this T cell receptor (beta chain) was seen more than once but under ten times. Trimming at V came to 4 bases and at J to 8 bases, leaving 8 bases not matched to a gene. CDR1 and CDR2 (germline): SEHNR, FQNEAQ (reference sequence). This CDR3 spans 15 amino acids. Every bit of the isolated RNA underwent reverse transcription, so sequencing read expressed TCRB transcripts. TCRdb's table, derived via immunoSEQ multiplex PCR, lists solely in-frame clones and lacks some. The repertoire holds approximately 380,000 clones, less than 15% seen once, with 0.019% in the top ten. This sample was taken from a study of beta chain features in type 1 diabetes.

The receptor was derived from a woman younger than 30 in good health. The chain links TRBV7-9 to TRBJ2-1, with 10 bases that match TRBD1. Sample: naive CD4+ T cells from blood. CDR3 loop: CASSYRDRGGDEQFF. The CDR3 coding sequence is TGTGCCAGCAGCTACCGGGACAGGGGAGGGGATGAGCAGTTCTTC.